This TCR beta chain came from a study of blood T cell repertoires in COVID-19. There are 15 residues in the CDR3. With 4 bases clipped from V and 2 bases from J, the junction kept 7 bases outside the gene matches. Germline CDR1 and CDR2: MNHNY and SVGAGI (reference sequence). TCRdb's copy holds only in-frame clones and misses some; the assay was immunoSEQ multiplex PCR. The table records about 200,000 clones, 70% to 90% of them present only once. This clone showed up just a few times. In the same sample, other DNA sequences code for this CDR3. This rearrangement joins TRBV6-6 to TRBJ2-7; 8 bases are shared with TRBD1. The material sequenced was peripheral blood. The sequence was obtained from a man in his fifties with COVID-19, enrolled during active disease. The CDR3 DNA is TGTGCCAGCAGTTCAGGGACAGGTCGTCCCTACGAGCAGTACTTC. Its translation is CASSSGTGRPYEQYF.